This T cell receptor (beta chain) originates from a study of blood T cell repertoires in COVID-19. Study summary: Samples came from the United States, Italy and Spain, spanning acute and convalescent COVID-19. From T cells, B-cell-depleted T cells, or PBMCs came the material, which was cDNA or gDNA.

How the authors handled the data: The assay estimated nucleated cells by amplifying reference gene primers. Assay: immunoSEQ multiplex PCR; the TCRdb copy retains only in-frame clones and omits some. For V, J and clone size, that table is used; D and trimming come from the DNA. The sample yields around 310,000 clones, around 91% seen once. Followed over time, Seattle patients had been enrolled while infection was active. Trimming removed 4 bases from V and 7 bases from J; junction bases left unmatched: 5. CDR3 length equals 13 residues. Germline V gives CDR1 GTSNPN, CDR2 SVGIG (reference sequence). The receptor's source is a woman in her thirties or forties with COVID-19, enrolled during active disease. Sequencing used peripheral blood. The rearrangement joins TRBV30 to TRBJ1-4, with 8 positions matching TRBD1. The CDR3 bases are TGTGCCTGGAATCGACAGGGGTCTGAAAAACTGTTTTTT. Translating it yields CAWNRQGSEKLFF.